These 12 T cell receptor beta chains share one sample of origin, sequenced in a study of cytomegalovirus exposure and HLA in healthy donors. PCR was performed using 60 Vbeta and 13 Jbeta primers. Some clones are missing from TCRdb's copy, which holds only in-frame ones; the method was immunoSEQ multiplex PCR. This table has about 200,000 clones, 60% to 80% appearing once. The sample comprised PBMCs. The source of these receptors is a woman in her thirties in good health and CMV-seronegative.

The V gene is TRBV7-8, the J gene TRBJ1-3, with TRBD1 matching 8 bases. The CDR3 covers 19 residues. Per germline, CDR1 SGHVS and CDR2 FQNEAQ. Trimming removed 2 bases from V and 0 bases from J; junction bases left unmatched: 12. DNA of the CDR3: TGTGCCAGCAGCTTAAGATTCCGGGACAGGCAAAACTCTGGAAACACCATATATTTT. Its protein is CASSLRFRDRQNSGNTIYF.

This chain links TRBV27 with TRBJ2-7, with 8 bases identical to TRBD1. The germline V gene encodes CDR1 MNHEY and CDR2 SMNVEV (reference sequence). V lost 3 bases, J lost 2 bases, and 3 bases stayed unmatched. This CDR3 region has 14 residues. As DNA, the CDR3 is TGTGCCAGCAGTTTGGCAGGGGGCGCCTACGAGCAGTACTTC. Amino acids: CASSLAGGAYEQYF.

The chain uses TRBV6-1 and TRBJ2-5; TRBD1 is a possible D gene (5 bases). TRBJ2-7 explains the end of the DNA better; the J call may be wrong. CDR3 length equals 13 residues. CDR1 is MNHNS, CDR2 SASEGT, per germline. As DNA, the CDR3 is TGTGCCAGTGGTAGGGGCACCCTTTACGAGCAGTACTTC. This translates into CASGRGTLYEQYF.

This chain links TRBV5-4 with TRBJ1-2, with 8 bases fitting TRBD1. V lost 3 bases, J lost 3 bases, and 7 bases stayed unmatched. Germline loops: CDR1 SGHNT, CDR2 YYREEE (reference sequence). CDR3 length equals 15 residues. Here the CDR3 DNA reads TGTGCCAGCAGCTCGGGACAGGCCCTCGACTATGGCTACACCTTC. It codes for CASSSGQALDYGYTF.

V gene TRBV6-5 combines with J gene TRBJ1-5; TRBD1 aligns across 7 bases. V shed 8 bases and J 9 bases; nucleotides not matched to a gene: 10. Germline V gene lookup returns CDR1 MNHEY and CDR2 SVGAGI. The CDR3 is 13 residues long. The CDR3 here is CASCSGQSWPQHF. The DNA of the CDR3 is TGTGCCAGCTGTTCGGGACAGTCTTGGCCCCAGCATTTT.

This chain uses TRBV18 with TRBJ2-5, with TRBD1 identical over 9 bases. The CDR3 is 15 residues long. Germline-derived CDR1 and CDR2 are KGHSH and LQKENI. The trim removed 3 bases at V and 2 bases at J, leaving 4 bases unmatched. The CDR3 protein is CASSPTGGLQETQYF. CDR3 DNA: TGTGCCAGCTCACCGACAGGGGGACTTCAAGAGACCCAGTACTTC.

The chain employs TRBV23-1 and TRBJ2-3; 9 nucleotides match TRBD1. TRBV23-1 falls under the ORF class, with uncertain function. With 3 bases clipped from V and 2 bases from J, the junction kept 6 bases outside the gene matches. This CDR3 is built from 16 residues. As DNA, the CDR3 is TGCGCCAGCAGTCACCCGGGACAGGGCAACACAGATACGCAGTATTTT. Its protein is CASSHPGQGNTDTQYF.

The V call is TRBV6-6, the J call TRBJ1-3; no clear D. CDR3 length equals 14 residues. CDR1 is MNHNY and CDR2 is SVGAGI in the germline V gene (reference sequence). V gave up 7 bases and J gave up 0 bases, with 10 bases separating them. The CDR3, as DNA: TGTGCCAGCATTACGGGGTACTCTGGAAACACCATATATTTT. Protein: CASITGYSGNTIYF.

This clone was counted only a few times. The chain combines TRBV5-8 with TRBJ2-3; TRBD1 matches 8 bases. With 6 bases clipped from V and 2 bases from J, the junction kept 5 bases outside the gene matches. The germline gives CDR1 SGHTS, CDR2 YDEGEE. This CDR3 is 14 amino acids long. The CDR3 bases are TGTGCCAGCATCTCGACAGGGGTCACAGATACGCAGTATTTT. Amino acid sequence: CASISTGVTDTQYF. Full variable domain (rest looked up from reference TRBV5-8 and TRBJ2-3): EAGVTQSPTHLIKTRGQQATLRCSPISGHTSVYWYQQALGLGLQFLLWYDEGEERNRGNFPPRFSGRQFPNYSSELNVNALELEDSALYLCASISTGVTDTQYFGPGTRLTVL.

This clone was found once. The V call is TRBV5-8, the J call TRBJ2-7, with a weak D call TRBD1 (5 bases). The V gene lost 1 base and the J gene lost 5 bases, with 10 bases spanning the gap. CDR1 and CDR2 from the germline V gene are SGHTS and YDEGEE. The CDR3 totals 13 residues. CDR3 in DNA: TGTGCCAGCAGCTTGCCGCCAGGGAACGAGCAGTACTTC. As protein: CASSLPPGNEQYF.

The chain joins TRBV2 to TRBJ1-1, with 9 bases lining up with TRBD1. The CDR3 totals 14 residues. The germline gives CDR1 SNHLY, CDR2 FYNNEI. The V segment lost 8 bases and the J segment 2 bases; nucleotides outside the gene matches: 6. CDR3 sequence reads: CASRPTGGNTEAFF. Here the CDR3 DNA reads TGTGCCAGCCGGCCTACAGGGGGCAACACTGAAGCTTTCTTT.

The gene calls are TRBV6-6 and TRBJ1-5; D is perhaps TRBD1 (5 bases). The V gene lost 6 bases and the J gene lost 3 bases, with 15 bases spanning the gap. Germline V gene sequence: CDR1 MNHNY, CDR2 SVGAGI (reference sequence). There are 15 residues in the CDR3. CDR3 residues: CASRVTAGPNQPQHF. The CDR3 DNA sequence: TGTGCCAGCAGGGTGACAGCGGGCCCCAATCAGCCCCAGCATTTT.